The 31 T cell receptor beta chains in this list originate from one sample, sequenced in a study of Graves' ophthalmopathy and Graves' hyperthyroidism. TCR beta CDR3 amplification used RNA transcripts. HTBI primers primed a first-round RT-PCR, and a second-round multiplex PCR followed. TCRdb reanalysed the multiplex PCR reads using MiXCR and keeps one entry per CDR3 protein. The sample holds over a million distinct CDR3 sequences, about 40% seen once. Sequencing used peripheral blood or thyroid tissue (not recorded which). These receptors originate from an adult man with Graves' hyperthyroidism.

V gene TRBV4-3 combines with J gene TRBJ2-2; 7 positions match TRBD1. The length of the CDR3 is 15 residues. Germline V CDR1 and CDR2: LGHNA, YSLEER. The J segment lost 5 bases and the V segment lost 3 bases, leaving 6 bases of the junction unmatched. The CDR3 DNA is TGCGCCAGCAGCCACGCAGACAGGGCGACCGGGGAGCTGTTTTTT. Translating it yields CASSHADRATGELFF.

This clonotype showed up just a few times. One junction end does not reproduce the germline sequence, and a read error may be involved. This rearrangement joins TRBV10-3 to TRBJ1-5; D is uncertain. The CDR3 has 15 amino acids. Germline values: CDR1 ENHRY, CDR2 SYGVKD. This chain's CDR3 is CASSEPPGGNQPQHF. Here the CDR3 DNA reads TGTGCCAGCAGTGAACCCCCCGGGGGCAATCAGCCCCAGCATTTT.

This sequence joins TRBV5-1 and TRBJ2-2, with D maybe TRBD1 (6 bases). Trimming removed 4 bases from V and 6 bases from J, with 10 bases in between. The CDR3 runs to 13 residues. CDR1 is SGHRS and CDR2 is YFSETQ in the germline V gene. The DNA of the CDR3 is TGCGCCAGCAGCCACAGGGAATCCGGGGAGCTGTTTTTT. This encodes CASSHRESGELFF. The full variable domain, completed using reference TRBV5-1 and TRBJ2-2, is KAGVTQTPRYLIKTRGQQVTLSCSPISGHRSVSWYQQTPGQGLQFLFEYFSETQRNKGNFPGRFSGRQFSNSRSEMNVSTLELGDSALYLCASSHRESGELFFGEGSRLTVL.

This chain uses TRBV9 with TRBJ2-5; D not certain. Trimming pared 5 bases from V and 4 bases from J, leaving 12 bases between. This CDR3 comprises 13 residues. Per the germline V gene, CDR1 is SGDLS and CDR2 is YYNGEE. The CDR3 nucleotides are TGTGCCAGCAGTCCTTCAAGAAGAGAGACCCAGTACTTC. Translation gives CASSPSRRETQYF.

The CDR3 nucleotides are TGTGCCAGCAGCTCCCGGGAGGGTAGCTACACCTTC. Residues: CASSSREGSYTF. V and J are TRBV7-2 and TRBJ1-2, with no clear D. The V and J ends lost 4 bases and 9 bases respectively, with 12 bases between them. Germline V lookup: CDR1 SGHTA, CDR2 FQGNSA. This CDR3 region has 12 residues. Based on the CDR3 plus reference TRBV7-2 and TRBJ1-2, the full variable domain is GAGVSQSPSNKVTEKGKDVELRCDPISGHTALYWYRQSLGQGLEFLIYFQGNSAPDKSGLPSDRFSAERTGGSVSTLTIQRTQQEDSAVYLCASSSREGSYTFGSGTRLTVV.

There are a few counts of this clonotype. V is TRBV6-2 or TRBV6-3 and J is TRBJ1-5, with 7 bases matching TRBD1. With V trimmed by 1 base and J by 7 bases, 4 bases remained unmatched. Germline lookup yields CDR1 MNHEY and CDR2 SVGEGT. The CDR3 is 14 residues long. The CDR3 nucleotides read TGTGCCAGCAGTTACTTACCAGGGGGGCAGCCCCAGCATTTT. Its protein is CASSYLPGGQPQHF.

In this sample, this clonotype turned up many times. The chain carries TRBV19 and TRBJ2-7; 8 bases fit TRBD1. V dropped 3 bases and J dropped 0; count of bases not matched to a gene: 4. CDR3 size: 15 residues. From germline, CDR1 is LNHDA and CDR2 SQIVND (reference sequence). CDR3 in DNA: TGTGCCAGTAGTATTTGGACAGGGTTCTCCTACGAGCAGTACTTC. Its protein is CASSIWTGFSYEQYF.

This clonotype has ten or more counts. The rearrangement links TRBV2 to TRBJ2-5; D is ambiguous. Germline loops: CDR1 SNHLY, CDR2 FYNNEI. The CDR3 contains 14 residues. The V gene lost 4 bases and the J gene lost 4 bases, with 13 bases spanning the gap. The CDR3: CASSALLFGETQYF. CDR3 nucleotide sequence: TGTGCCAGCAGTGCCCTCCTCTTCGGAGAGACCCAGTACTTC.

This clonotype was observed a handful of times. The V and J genes are TRBV25-1 and TRBJ2-5; TRBD1 might be the D (6 bases). The germline gives CDR1 MGHDK, CDR2 SYGVNS. The germline V and J ends were trimmed by 6 bases and 0 bases, with 11 bases remaining between them. This CDR3 has 14 residues. The CDR3 loop is CASSPDRHQETQYF. Here the CDR3 DNA reads TGTGCCAGCAGCCCGGACAGACACCAAGAGACCCAGTACTTC.

The chain uses TRBV10-3 and TRBJ2-7; the D gene is possibly TRBD1 (6 bases). Trimming took 8 bases from V and 3 from J, leaving 17 bases between them. Germline V gene data show CDR1 as ENHRY and CDR2 as SYGVKD. The CDR3 has 14 residues. The CDR3 reads CAIGPGHLNYEQYF. DNA of the CDR3: TGTGCCATCGGACCGGGACACTTAAACTACGAGCAGTACTTC.

The chain uses TRBV2 and TRBJ2-2; D gene unclear. CDR1 SNHLY and CDR2 FYNNEI come from the germline V gene. V was trimmed by 3 bases and J by 4 bases, leaving 9 bases between them. The CDR3 spans 14 residues. The CDR3 DNA reads TGTGCCAGCAGTGACCCCGGATCCACCGGGGAGCTGTTTTTT. The encoded protein is CASSDPGSTGELFF.

This rearrangement joins TRBV10-3 to TRBJ2-3; 14 bases agree with TRBD2. V dropped 10 bases and J dropped 3; count of bases not matched to a gene: 12. The CDR3 extends over 17 amino acids. CDR1 ENHRY and CDR2 SYGVKD come from the germline V gene. CDR3 loop: CATTGGTSGSRTDTQYF. DNA of the CDR3: TGTGCCACAACAGGCGGGACTAGCGGGAGTAGAACAGATACGCAGTATTTT.

This rearrangement joins TRBV20-1 to TRBJ2-7, with no clear D. The CDR3 spans 15 residues. CDR1 and CDR2 (germline): DFQATT, SNEGSKA (reference sequence). V lost 6 bases to trimming and J lost 0 bases, with 18 bases between them. The CDR3 region has the DNA TGCAGTGCCAGCAGCCCGCGACTTGCCTCCTACGAGCAGTACTTC. This gives the protein CSASSPRLASYEQYF.

V is TRBV5-1 and J is TRBJ2-5, with D hard to call. The CDR3 is 16 residues long. Germline V gene sequence: CDR1 SGHRS, CDR2 YFSETQ. V was trimmed by 3 bases and J by 7 bases, leaving 22 bases between them. CDR3 in amino acids: CASSWGGGPGRGTQYF. Written as DNA, the CDR3 is TGCGCCAGCAGCTGGGGTGGTGGTCCGGGTCGCGGGACCCAGTACTTC.

The chain recombines TRBV12-3 or TRBV12-4 with TRBJ1-4; D unresolved. CDR3 size: 15 residues. Trimming took off 7 bases at V and 2 bases at J, with 14 bases between the two ends. The DNA for the CDR3 is TGTGCCAGCACCCGAAGGTTAGCGACTAATGAAAAACTGTTTTTT. Translation gives CASTRRLATNEKLFF.

The table lists this clonotype with a count of one. This sequence may be a read error, since a much larger clone differs from it by one base. The chain has TRBV5-1 and TRBJ1-1; 8 bases map to TRBD1. In germline, CDR1 is SGHRS, CDR2 YFSETQ. This CDR3 contains 15 residues. CDR3 coding DNA: TGCGCCAGCAGCATTCGACAGGGGCGGGCCACTAAAGCTTTCTTT. Its protein is CASSIRQGRATKAFF.

Worth noting for this clonotype: Since a much larger clone is just one base distant, this may be a read error. The genes are TRBV7-4 and TRBJ1-1, with D hard to call. Germline V gene sequence: CDR1 SGHVT, CDR2 SQSDAQ. The CDR3 extends over 13 amino acids. CDR3 sequence reads: CASSLAGYAEAVF. CDR3 bases: TGTGCCAGCAGCTTGGCCGGTTACGCTGAAGCTGTCTTT. Combining the CDR3 with reference TRBV7-4 and TRBJ1-1 gives the whole variable domain GAGVSQSPRYKVAKRGRDVALRCDSISGHVTLYWYRQTLGQGSEVLTYSQSDAQRDKSGRPSGRFSAERPERSVSTLKIQRTEQGDSAVYLCASSLAGYAEAVFGQGTRLTVV.

The rearrangement uses TRBV6-6 and TRBJ2-7, with a weak D call TRBD1 (5 bases). V lost 7 bases and J 2 bases, leaving 15 bases between the germline ends. Germline loops: CDR1 MNHNY, CDR2 SVGAGI (reference sequence). CDR3 length: 14 residues. The DNA of the CDR3 is TGTGCCAGCACAGGGTTCGACCCAACCTACGAGCAGTACTTC. Translating gives CASTGFDPTYEQYF.

This clonotype occurred many times. The V and J genes are TRBV9 and TRBJ2-5; perhaps TRBD2 as D (6 bases). Looked up from germline, CDR1 is SGDLS and CDR2 is YYNGEE. The CDR3 totals 14 residues. The V gene lost 0 bases and the J gene lost 7 bases, with 13 bases spanning the gap. DNA for the CDR3: TGTGCCAGCAGCGTAGTGGCGGGGTCAGGGACCCAGTACTTC. Translation gives CASSVVAGSGTQYF.

This clonotype was seen only once. This chain joins TRBV25-1 and TRBJ1-6, with TRBD1 matching 9 bases. Germline CDR1 reads MGHDK; CDR2 reads SYGVNS. Trimming removed 10 bases from V and 9 bases from J; junction bases left unmatched: 10. This CDR3 is 14 amino acids long. The CDR3 spells CATISTGQGSPLHF. The CDR3 nucleotides are TGTGCCACCATCTCCACGGGACAGGGTTCACCCCTCCACTTT. Full variable domain (missing parts from reference TRBV25-1 and TRBJ1-6): EADIYQTPRYLVIGTGKKITLECSQTMGHDKMYWYQQDPGMELHLIHYSYGVNSTEKGDLSSESTVSRIRTEHFPLTLESARPSHTSQYLCATISTGQGSPLHFGNGTRLTVT.

V is TRBV5-1 and J is TRBJ1-2, with D maybe TRBD1 (6 bases). Trimming shortened V by 4 bases and J by 8 bases, and 18 bases separated the two germline ends. CDR1 and CDR2 (germline): SGHRS, YFSETQ. CDR3 length: 14 amino acids. This CDR3 is CASSPPGAREGYTF. In nucleotides, the CDR3 is TGCGCCAGCAGCCCGCCGGGGGCCCGTGAAGGCTACACCTTC.

The gene calls are TRBV6-5 and TRBJ2-5, with TRBD2 matching over 7 bases. The CDR3 length is 15 residues. From germline, CDR1 is MNHEY and CDR2 SVGAGI. V lost 7 bases, J lost 3 bases, and 11 bases stayed unmatched. CDR3 protein: CASTTSGLAEETQYF. CDR3 in DNA: TGTGCCAGCACCACCTCTGGGCTAGCGGAAGAGACCCAGTACTTC.

This clonotype was observed a few times. The chain combines TRBV7-8 with TRBJ2-7; no reliable D call. Germline lookup yields CDR1 SGHVS and CDR2 FQNEAQ. CDR3 size: 16 residues. V was trimmed by 2 bases and J by 0 bases, leaving 14 bases between them. Here the CDR3 reads CASSLNPDLTSYEQYF. The CDR3 region has the DNA TGTGCCAGCAGCTTAAATCCGGATTTAACCTCCTACGAGCAGTACTTC.

This clonotype was observed at least ten times. The CDR3 DNA reads TGTGCCAGCAACCGACAGGTTATCTCCTACGAGCAGTACTTC. This translates into CASNRQVISYEQYF. The chain is built from TRBV2 and TRBJ2-7; D is perhaps TRBD1 (6 bases). Germline V gene lookup returns CDR1 SNHLY and CDR2 FYNNEI. The CDR3 totals 14 residues. Trimming took 7 bases from V and 0 from J, leaving 13 bases between them.

At least ten counts were recorded for this clonotype. This rearrangement joins TRBV12-3 or TRBV12-4 to TRBJ1-6; a possible D gene is TRBD1 (6 bases). There are 14 residues in the CDR3. Trimming took off 6 bases at V and 9 bases at J, with 15 bases between the two ends. CDR3 bases: TGTGCCAGCAGCCGACAGGATTACGCTTCACCCCTCCACTTT. Translating it yields CASSRQDYASPLHF.

With regard to this clonotype: No conserved phenylalanine or tryptophan is present at the end of the CDR3, so a read error is the likely explanation. The chain couples TRBV10-3 to TRBJ2-7; unclear D gene. Germline loops: CDR1 ENHRY, CDR2 SYGVKD. The CDR3 length is 12 residues. Here the CDR3 reads CASSPDAYEQYL. The CDR3 DNA sequence: TGTGCCAGCAGTCCGGACGCCTACGAGCAGTACCTC.

This clonotype was detected a few times. The gene calls are TRBV2 and TRBJ2-5; D possibly matches TRBD1 or TRBD2 (6 bases each). This CDR3 is 15 amino acids long. Between the trimmed V and J ends, which lost 5 bases and 4 bases, there was a span of 17 bases. From germline, CDR1 is SNHLY and CDR2 FYNNEI. The CDR3 loop reads CASSHRGQGTETQYF. The CDR3 DNA follows: TGTGCCAGCAGTCACCGGGGGCAGGGTACAGAGACCCAGTACTTC.

This chain links TRBV25-1 with TRBJ1-3, with unresolved D. The CDR3 length is 15 residues. Germline-derived CDR1 and CDR2 are MGHDK and SYGVNS. Trimming removed 5 bases from V and 1 base from J, with 12 bases in between. The CDR3 reads CASSPGPPSGNTIYF. The CDR3 DNA sequence: TGTGCCAGCAGTCCGGGCCCACCATCTGGAAACACCATATATTTT.

This clonotype has more than one count but fewer than ten. J is TRBJ2-2 and V is TRBV28; D is uncertain. Between the trimmed V and J ends, which lost 1 base and 6 bases, there was a span of 9 bases. Germline values: CDR1 MDHEN, CDR2 SYDVKM. The CDR3 loop spans 14 amino acids. CDR3 in DNA: TGTGCCAGCAGTTTATCGTCACACGCCGGGGAGCTGTTTTTT. Its protein product is CASSLSSHAGELFF.

In its sample, this clonotype was seen once. The V call is TRBV10-3, the J call TRBJ1-5, with D possibly matching TRBD1 (6 bases). CDR1 and CDR2 from the germline V gene are ENHRY and SYGVKD. Trimming left V 10 bases short and J 5 bases short, with 18 bases between. The CDR3 length is 14 residues. The CDR3 DNA sequence: TGTGCCACCTGGGCGGCAGGGGATCATCAGCCCCAGCATTTT. Protein product: CATWAAGDHQPQHF.

This clonotype was seen ten or more times. The chain joins TRBV20-1 to TRBJ1-1; no definite D call. Trimming stripped 6 bases from V and 1 base from J, with 15 bases between. The CDR3 totals 14 residues. The germline V gene has CDR1 DFQATT and CDR2 SNEGSKA (reference sequence). The CDR3 sequence is CSARLWVPNTEAFF. In nucleotides, the CDR3 is TGCAGTGCCCGCTTATGGGTTCCGAACACTGAAGCTTTCTTT.